This is a list of T cell receptor beta chains from one sample in a study of blood T cells in healthy people across ages. In TCRdb, the 5' RACE reads were re-called with MiXCR into one record per CDR3 protein. The table lists 600,000 to 850,000 distinct CDR3 sequences, 25% of them singletons. This same sample was also part of a study on T cells of mothers and their children.

Sequencing used blood. The receptors were sampled from a boy between 10 and 17 years old in good health. Both conserved end residues are part of each CDR3. The D gene is left open where the match is weak. Some rows mark clone size as missing; the rest say once, few, many or name a class of expanded clone.

TRBV29-1	-	TRBD2	TRBJ2-1	TGCAGCGTTGAAGACGGAGCGGGAGGTTACAATGAGCAGTTCTTC	CSVEDGAGGYNEQFF
TRBV7-9	-	-	TRBJ2-5	TGTGCCAGCAGCTTGGTCGGAGGGGTCCAAGAGACCCAGTACTTC	CASSLVGGVQETQYF
TRBV10-1	few	TRBD1	TRBJ2-1	TGCGCCAGCAGATCCGGGACAGGGTATCGCTCCTACAATGAGCAGTTCTTC	CASRSGTGYRSYNEQFF
TRBV4-1	once	TRBD1	TRBJ1-4	TGCGCCAGCAGCCAAGGAGGACAGGCGAATAATGAAAAACTGTTTTTT	CASSQGGQANNEKLFF
TRBV20-1	-	-	TRBJ1-4	TGCAGTGCTAGAGATTCGGGTCTGGGTGAAAAACTGTTTTTT	CSARDSGLGEKLFF
TRBV13	-	TRBD2	TRBJ2-3	TGTGCCAGCAGCGCCGGCGGGGGGACAGATACGCAGTATTTT	CASSAGGGTDTQYF
TRBV29-1	-	-	TRBJ2-7	TGCAGCACTCGGGACGGCGGCTACGAGCAGTACTTC	CSTRDGGYEQYF
TRBV20-1	few	-	TRBJ2-5	TGCAGTGCTAGGCGCCCATTTCTTGAGACCCAGTACTTC	CSARRPFLETQYF
TRBV2	few	TRBD2	TRBJ2-7	TGTGCCAGCAGGTTGGAGCGGGAGAAACCCGAGCAGTACTTC	CASRLEREKPEQYF
TRBV6-2/TRBV6-3	few	TRBD1	TRBJ2-5	TGTGCCAGCAGTTACCGCCGGGACAGCAAACAAGAGACCCAGTACTTC	CASSYRRDSKQETQYF
TRBV29-1	few	-	TRBJ2-3	TGCAGCGTTGACAGTCGCCGACAGGGCACAGATACGCAGTATTTT	CSVDSRRQGTDTQYF
TRBV28	-	TRBD2	TRBJ2-3	TGTGCCAGCACGTCGCTTAGCGGGAGGGACAATTTTAGCACAGATACGCAGTATTTT	CASTSLSGRDNFSTDTQYF
TRBV7-9	-	TRBD2	TRBJ2-5	TGTGCCAGCAGCTTAAAATTAGCGGGAGGAGGAGAGCAGTACTTC	CASSLKLAGGGEQYF
TRBV7-9	few	-	TRBJ2-7	TGTGCCAGCAGCTTATTGTGGGGCCACGAGCAGTACTTC	CASSLLWGHEQYF
TRBV18	few	-	TRBJ2-7	TGTGCCAGCTCACCACGGGAGGACTACGAGCAGTACTTC	CASSPREDYEQYF
TRBV29-1	few	-	TRBJ2-7	TGCAGCGTTGAAGATCTCGGAACTACTTACGAGCAGTACTTC	CSVEDLGTTYEQYF
TRBV20-1	few	-	TRBJ1-4	TGCAGTGCTAGAATCCCAGGGGCGGGGGAAAAACTGTTTTTT	CSARIPGAGEKLFF
TRBV20-1	-	-	TRBJ2-3	TGCAGTGCTAGATCGACACTGACTAGCACAGATACGCAGTATTTT	CSARSTLTSTDTQYF
TRBV29-1	few	-	TRBJ2-5	TGCAGCACCCGAAGGGGTCAAGAGACCCAGTACTTC	CSTRRGQETQYF
TRBV7-8	few	TRBD2	TRBJ2-4	TGTGCCAGCAGCCTCTTAGGACTAGCGTACATTCAGTACTTC	CASSLLGLAYIQYF
TRBV20-1	-	TRBD1	TRBJ2-1	TGCAGTGCTAGGGGTGACAGGGGTAATGAGCAGTTCTTC	CSARGDRGNEQFF
TRBV6-1	-	TRBD1	TRBJ1-2	TGTGCCAGCAGAGCTACAGGGGGCCGGGGGTATGGCTACACCTTC	CASRATGGRGYGYTF
TRBV11-2	-	TRBD1	TRBJ2-7	TGTGCCAGCAGCTTAGTAGGGACAGGGTTCTCCTACGAGCAGTACTTC	CASSLVGTGFSYEQYF
TRBV20-1	once	-	TRBJ2-3	TGCAGTGCTAGGGAGGGGATAGGTGGGTTCGCGCATACGCAGTATTTT	CSAREGIGGFAHTQYF
TRBV7-2	-	TRBD2	TRBJ2-3	TGTGCCGGCAGCTTAGTATTAGCGGGGGGCATCACAGATACGCAGTATTTT	CAGSLVLAGGITDTQYF
TRBV4-2	few	TRBD2	TRBJ2-3	TGTGCCAGCAGCCAGGCGACTAGCGGGGTCTCACTAAGCACAGATACGCAGTATTTT	CASSQATSGVSLSTDTQYF
TRBV4-2	few	-	TRBJ2-1	TGTGCCAGCAGCCATGAGAAATACAATGAGCAGTTCTTC	CASSHEKYNEQFF
TRBV9	-	TRBD2	TRBJ2-5	TGTGCCAGCAGCGCGACTAGCGGGTCGTACCAAGAGACCCAGTACTTC	CASSATSGSYQETQYF
TRBV7-2	-	-	TRBJ2-1	TGTGCCAGCAGCTTAGTGGGAAAAGGGTATTCCGATGAGCAGTTCTTC	CASSLVGKGYSDEQFF
TRBV29-1	few	-	TRBJ2-7	TGCAGCGTTGAGATGGGTTTTGGAGTCGAGCAGTACTTC	CSVEMGFGVEQYF
TRBV29-1	once	TRBD1	TRBJ1-1	TGCAGCGCTCAAGGACAGGGAGTGGGCACTGAAGCTTTCTTT	CSAQGQGVGTEAFF
TRBV5-5	-	TRBD1	TRBJ2-5	TGTGCCAGCAGCTTCAGGACAGGGTCTGCAGAGACCCAGTACTTC	CASSFRTGSAETQYF
TRBV12-3/TRBV12-4	many	-	TRBJ2-1	TGTGCCAGCAGTTTAGACGGATTGGGTTACAATGAGCAGTTCTTC	CASSLDGLGYNEQFF
TRBV7-6	few	TRBD2	TRBJ2-1	TGTGCCAGCAGCTTTGGGGCGGGGGGGTACAATGAGCAGTTCTTC	CASSFGAGGYNEQFF
TRBV29-1	few	-	TRBJ2-7	TGCAGCGTTGAAGATCTGGCAGATCTCCGTCAGTACTTC	CSVEDLADLRQYF
TRBV20-1	-	-	TRBJ2-7	TGCAGTGCTAGAGATCGATTAGATCTTTCCAACGAGCAGTACTTC	CSARDRLDLSNEQYF
TRBV7-2	-	TRBD2	TRBJ2-2	TGTGCCAGCAGCTCGACTAGCGGGAGTGCGGGGGAGCTGTTTTTT	CASSSTSGSAGELFF
TRBV2	-	-	TRBJ2-3	TGTGCCAGCAGTGGAGAGAGCCCGGAGCAGTATTTT	CASSGESPEQYF
TRBV7-3	few	-	TRBJ1-6	TGTGCCAGCATCCCGTCGGGACTTTATAATTCACCCCTCCACTTT	CASIPSGLYNSPLHF
TRBV28	few	TRBD2	TRBJ2-4	TGTGCCAGCACGGGAGGGAATCCCAAAAACATTCAGTACTTC	CASTGGNPKNIQYF
TRBV9	-	-	TRBJ2-2	TGTGCCAGCAGCGTGCGCTGGGCACTACACACCGGGGAGCTGTTTTTT	CASSVRWALHTGELFF
TRBV14	-	-	TRBJ2-1	TGTGCCAGCAGCCAACGCGGGTTATCCTACAATGAGCAGTTCTTC	CASSQRGLSYNEQFF
TRBV9	few	TRBD1	TRBJ1-6	TGTGCCAGCAGCGTGGACAGGGTTAATTCACCCCTCCACTTT	CASSVDRVNSPLHF
TRBV12-5	-	-	TRBJ2-7	TGTGCTAGTGGTTTTTACGGGCAGTACTTC	CASGFYGQYF
TRBV4-3	-	-	TRBJ2-1	TGCGCCAGCAGCCAAGATGCCAGAGGTGAGCAGTTCTTC	CASSQDARGEQFF
TRBV4-1	-	-	TRBJ1-5	TGCGCCAGCAGCCAACACGGTTTATCGAGCAATCAGCCCCAGCATTTT	CASSQHGLSSNQPQHF
TRBV10-3	few	-	TRBJ2-1	TGTGCCATAGGGGCCGGAGAGTACAATGAGCAGTTCTTC	CAIGAGEYNEQFF
TRBV18	-	-	TRBJ1-2	TGTGCCAGCTCACCGGAAGACCTTCTCCGGCGGGACTACACCTTC	CASSPEDLLRRDYTF
TRBV4-1	-	TRBD2	TRBJ2-1	TGCGCCAGCAGCCGAGGCGGATTAGCGGGAGGGGGTGAGCAGTTCTTC	CASSRGGLAGGGEQFF
TRBV5-1	few	TRBD1	TRBJ2-5	TGCGCCAGCAGCTTTGGACAGGGTCACGAGACCCAGTACTTC	CASSFGQGHETQYF
TRBV11-3	few	-	TRBJ2-7	TGTGCCAGCAGCTTAGATTTAGGCAGGGACTCCTACGAGCAGTACTTC	CASSLDLGRDSYEQYF